Given below is one TCR beta chain in context. Its target is unknown. Only in-frame clones appear in the TCRdb table, and some are missing; sequencing was by immunoSEQ multiplex PCR. Of 50,000 to 75,000 clones listed, roughly 85% are singletons. The source of the sample is a study of OX40 agonist ivuxolimab in advanced cancers. About the research overall: Therapy given before enrollment (anti-PD-1, anti-PD-L1 or anti-CTLA-4) was allowed, and over 35% had some. General study results and limits: Within 6 weeks, CD4+ and CD8+ blood T cells expanded clonally at 0.1 to 3.0 mg/kg.

People who had autoimmune disease history or systemic immunosuppression were excluded. V was clipped by 6 bases and J by 2 bases; unmatched bases: 6. Germline V gives CDR1 LNHDA, CDR2 SQIVND (reference sequence). CDR3 size: 14 residues. The sequencing here drew on CD4+ or CD8+ T cells sorted from blood, taken in a trial of the OX40 agonist ivuxolimab. J is TRBJ1-2 and V is TRBV19, with 7 positions matching TRBD1. The receptor was isolated from an adult with an advanced solid tumor such as melanoma, head and neck, liver or kidney cancer. The CDR3 DNA reads as TGTGCCAGTAGAAGACAGGGCCAAAACTATGGCTACACCTTC. This encodes CASRRQGQNYGYTF.